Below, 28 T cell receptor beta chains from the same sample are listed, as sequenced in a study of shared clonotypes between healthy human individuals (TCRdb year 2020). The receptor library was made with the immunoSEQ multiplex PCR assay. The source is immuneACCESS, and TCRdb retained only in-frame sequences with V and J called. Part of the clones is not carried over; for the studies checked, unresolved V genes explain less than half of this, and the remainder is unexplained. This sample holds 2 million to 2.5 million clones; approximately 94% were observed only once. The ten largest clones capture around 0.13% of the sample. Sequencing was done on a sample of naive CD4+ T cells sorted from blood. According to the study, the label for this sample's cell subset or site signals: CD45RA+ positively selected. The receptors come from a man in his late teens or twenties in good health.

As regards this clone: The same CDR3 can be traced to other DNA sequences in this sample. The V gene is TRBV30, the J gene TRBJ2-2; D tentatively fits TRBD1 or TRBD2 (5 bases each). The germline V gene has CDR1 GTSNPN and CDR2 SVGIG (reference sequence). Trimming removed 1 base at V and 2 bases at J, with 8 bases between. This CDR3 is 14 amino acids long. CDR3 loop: CAWSGGKNTGELFF. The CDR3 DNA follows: TGTGCCTGGAGTGGGGGGAAAAACACCGGGGAGCTGTTTTTT.

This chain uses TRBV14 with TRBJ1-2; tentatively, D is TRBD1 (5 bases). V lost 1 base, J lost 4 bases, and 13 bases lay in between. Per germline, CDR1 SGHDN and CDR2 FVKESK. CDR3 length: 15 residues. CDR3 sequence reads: CASSQGPGGVYGYTF. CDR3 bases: TGTGCCAGCAGCCAAGGGCCCGGAGGGGTCTATGGCTACACCTTC.

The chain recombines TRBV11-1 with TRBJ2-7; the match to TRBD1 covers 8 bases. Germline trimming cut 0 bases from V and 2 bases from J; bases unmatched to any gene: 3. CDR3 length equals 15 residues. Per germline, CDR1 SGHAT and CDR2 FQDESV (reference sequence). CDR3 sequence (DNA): TGTGCCAGCAGCTTAGCGCGGGGACAGGCCTACGAGCAGTACTTC. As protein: CASSLARGQAYEQYF.

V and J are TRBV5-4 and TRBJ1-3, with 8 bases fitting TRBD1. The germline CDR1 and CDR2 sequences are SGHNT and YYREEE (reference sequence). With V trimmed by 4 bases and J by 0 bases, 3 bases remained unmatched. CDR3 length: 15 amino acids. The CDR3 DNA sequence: TGTGCCAGCAGCCAGGACAGGGCCTCTGGAAACACCATATATTTT. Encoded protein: CASSQDRASGNTIYF.

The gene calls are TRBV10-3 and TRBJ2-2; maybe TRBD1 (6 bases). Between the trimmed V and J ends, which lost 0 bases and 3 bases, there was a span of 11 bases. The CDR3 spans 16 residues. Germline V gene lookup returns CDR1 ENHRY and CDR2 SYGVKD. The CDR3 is CAISESRQGYTGELFF. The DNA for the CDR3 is TGTGCCATCAGTGAGTCGAGGCAGGGGTACACCGGGGAGCTGTTTTTT.

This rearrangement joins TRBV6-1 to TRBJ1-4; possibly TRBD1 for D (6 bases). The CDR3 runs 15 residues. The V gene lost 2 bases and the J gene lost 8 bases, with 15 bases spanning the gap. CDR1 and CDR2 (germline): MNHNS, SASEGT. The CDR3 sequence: CASSESGVWDEKLFF. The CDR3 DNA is TGTGCCAGCAGTGAATCAGGGGTATGGGACGAAAAACTGTTTTTT.

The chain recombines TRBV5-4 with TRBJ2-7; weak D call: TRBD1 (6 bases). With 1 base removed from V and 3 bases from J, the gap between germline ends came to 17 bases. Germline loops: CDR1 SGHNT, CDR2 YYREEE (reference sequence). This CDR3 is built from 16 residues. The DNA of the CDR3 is TGTGCCAGCAGCTTGTCCGGCCTTGGACAGAACTACGAGCAGTACTTC. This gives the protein CASSLSGLGQNYEQYF. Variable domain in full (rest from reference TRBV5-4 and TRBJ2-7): ETGVTQSPTHLIKTRGQQVTLRCSSQSGHNTVSWYQQALGQGPQFIFQYYREEENGRGNFPPRFSGLQFPNYSSELNVNALELDDSALYLCASSLSGLGQNYEQYFGPGTRLTVT.

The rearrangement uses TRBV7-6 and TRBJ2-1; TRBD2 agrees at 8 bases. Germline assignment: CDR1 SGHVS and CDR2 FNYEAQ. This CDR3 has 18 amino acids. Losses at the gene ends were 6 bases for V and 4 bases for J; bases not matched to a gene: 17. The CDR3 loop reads CASSRSRWREVGYNEQFF. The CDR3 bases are TGTGCCAGCAGTCGATCACGGTGGCGGGAGGTCGGGTACAATGAGCAGTTCTTC.

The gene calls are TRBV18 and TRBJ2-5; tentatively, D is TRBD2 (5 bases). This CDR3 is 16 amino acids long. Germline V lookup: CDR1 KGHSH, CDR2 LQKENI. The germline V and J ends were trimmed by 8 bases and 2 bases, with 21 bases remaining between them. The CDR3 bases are TGTGCCAGCACGCACCTGCAAAGTAGCGAACAAGAGACCCAGTACTTC. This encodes CASTHLQSSEQETQYF.

Here the CDR3 DNA reads TGTGCCTGGAGTCCTCTCGGAGAGGGAATAGCCAAAAACATTCAGTACTTC. Translated, it gives CAWSPLGEGIAKNIQYF. The gene calls are TRBV30 and TRBJ2-4, with D possibly matching TRBD2 (5 bases). Germline V lookup: CDR1 GTSNPN, CDR2 SVGIG (reference sequence). This CDR3 is built from 17 residues. V lost 2 bases, J lost 0 bases, and 17 bases lay in between.

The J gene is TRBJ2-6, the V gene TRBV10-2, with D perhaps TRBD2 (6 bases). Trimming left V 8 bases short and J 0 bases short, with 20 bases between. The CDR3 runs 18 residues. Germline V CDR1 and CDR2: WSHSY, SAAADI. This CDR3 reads CASGGSSGPSSGANVLTF. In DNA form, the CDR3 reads TGCGCCAGCGGAGGGTCGTCGGGCCCCAGCTCTGGGGCCAACGTCCTGACTTTC.

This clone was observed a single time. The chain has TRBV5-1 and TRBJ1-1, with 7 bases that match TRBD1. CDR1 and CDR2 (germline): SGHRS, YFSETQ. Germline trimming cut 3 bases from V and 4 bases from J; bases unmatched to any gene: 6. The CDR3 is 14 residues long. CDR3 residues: CASSSQGGSTEAFF. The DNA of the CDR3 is TGCGCCAGCAGCTCCCAGGGGGGGAGCACTGAAGCTTTCTTT.

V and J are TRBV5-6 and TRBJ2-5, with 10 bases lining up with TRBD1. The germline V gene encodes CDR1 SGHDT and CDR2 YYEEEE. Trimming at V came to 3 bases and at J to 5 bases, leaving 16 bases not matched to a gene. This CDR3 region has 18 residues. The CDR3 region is CASSSTRTTGGMRETQYF. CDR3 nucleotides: TGTGCCAGCAGCTCCACCCGTACGACAGGGGGCATGCGGGAGACCCAGTACTTC.

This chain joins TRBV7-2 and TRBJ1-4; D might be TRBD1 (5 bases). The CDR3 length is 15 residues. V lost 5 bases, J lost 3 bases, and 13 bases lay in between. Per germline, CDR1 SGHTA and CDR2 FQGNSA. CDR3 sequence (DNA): TGTGCCAGCAGCGGAAGAGGGGCAGCTAATGAAAAACTGTTTTTT. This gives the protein CASSGRGAANEKLFF.

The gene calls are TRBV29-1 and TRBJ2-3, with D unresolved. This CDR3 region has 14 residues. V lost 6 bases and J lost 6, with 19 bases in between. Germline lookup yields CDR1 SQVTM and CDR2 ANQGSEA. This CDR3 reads CSVKDRDALDTQYF. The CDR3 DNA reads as TGCAGCGTAAAAGACCGAGACGCACTTGATACGCAGTATTTT.

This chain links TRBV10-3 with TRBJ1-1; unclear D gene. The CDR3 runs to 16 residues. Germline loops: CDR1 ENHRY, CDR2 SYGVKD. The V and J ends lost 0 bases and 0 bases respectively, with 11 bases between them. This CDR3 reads CAISESGVGLNTEAFF. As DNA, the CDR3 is TGTGCCATCAGTGAGTCGGGAGTGGGGTTGAACACTGAAGCTTTCTTT.

Here the CDR3 reads CASSVVGAGPAEQYF. The CDR3 DNA follows: TGTGCCAGCAGCGTAGTCGGAGCGGGACCTGCTGAGCAGTACTTC. The J gene is TRBJ2-7, the V gene TRBV9; 7 bases are a match to TRBD2. The CDR3 extends over 15 amino acids. Germline V lookup: CDR1 SGDLS, CDR2 YYNGEE. V was clipped by 0 bases and J by 7 bases; unmatched bases: 10.

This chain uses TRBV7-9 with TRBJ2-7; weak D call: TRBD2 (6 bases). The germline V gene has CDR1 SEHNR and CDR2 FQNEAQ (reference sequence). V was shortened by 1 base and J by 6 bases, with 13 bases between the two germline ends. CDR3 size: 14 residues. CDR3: CASSLGGGIGEQYF. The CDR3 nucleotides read TGTGCCAGCAGCTTAGGAGGCGGGATCGGCGAGCAGTACTTC. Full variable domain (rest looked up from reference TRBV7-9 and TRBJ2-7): DTGVSQNPRHKITKRGQNVTFRCDPISEHNRLYWYRQTLGQGPEFLTYFQNEAQLEKSRLLSDRFSAERPKGSFSTLEIQRTEQGDSAMYLCASSLGGGIGEQYFGPGTRLTVT.

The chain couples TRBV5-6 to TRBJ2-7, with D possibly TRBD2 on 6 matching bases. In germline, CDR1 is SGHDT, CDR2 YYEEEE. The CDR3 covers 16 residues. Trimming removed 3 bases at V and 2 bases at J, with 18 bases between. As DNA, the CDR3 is TGTGCCAGCAGCTCCCTGGGTAGCGGCTATACCTACGAGCAGTACTTC. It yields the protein CASSSLGSGYTYEQYF.

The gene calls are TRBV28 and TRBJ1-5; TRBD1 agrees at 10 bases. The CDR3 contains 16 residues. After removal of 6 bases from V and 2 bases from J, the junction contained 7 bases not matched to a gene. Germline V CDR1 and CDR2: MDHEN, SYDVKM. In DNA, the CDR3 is TGTGCCAGCAGGAGCCGGGACAGGGGTCGCAATCAGCCCCAGCATTTT. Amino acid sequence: CASRSRDRGRNQPQHF.

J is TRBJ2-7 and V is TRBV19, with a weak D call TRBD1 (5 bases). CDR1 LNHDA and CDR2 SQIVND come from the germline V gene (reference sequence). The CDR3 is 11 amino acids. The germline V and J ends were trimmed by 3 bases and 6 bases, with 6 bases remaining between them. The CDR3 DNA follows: TGTGCCAGTAGTATGCAGGGCGAGCAGTACTTC. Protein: CASSMQGEQYF.

The chain's CDR3 is CASSLGASGTRPSQYF. Here the CDR3 DNA reads TGTGCCAGCAGCTTAGGGGCTAGCGGAACCCGGCCATCCCAGTACTTC. This chain joins TRBV11-2 and TRBJ2-5, with 7 bases matching TRBD2. V lost 1 base, J lost 9 bases, and 14 bases stayed unmatched. Germline loops: CDR1 SGHAT, CDR2 FQNNGV. This CDR3 has 16 amino acids.

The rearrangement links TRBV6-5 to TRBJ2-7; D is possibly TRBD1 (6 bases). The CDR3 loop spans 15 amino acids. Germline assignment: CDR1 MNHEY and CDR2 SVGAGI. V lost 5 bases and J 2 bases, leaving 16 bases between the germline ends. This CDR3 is CASSQTGTQTYEQYF. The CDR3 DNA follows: TGTGCCAGCAGTCAGACCGGGACACAAACCTACGAGCAGTACTTC.

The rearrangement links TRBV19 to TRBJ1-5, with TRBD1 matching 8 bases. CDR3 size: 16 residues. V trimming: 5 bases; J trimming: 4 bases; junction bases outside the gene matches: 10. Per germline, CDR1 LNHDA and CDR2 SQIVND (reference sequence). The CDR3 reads CASSPRTGKVNQPQHF. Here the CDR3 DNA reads TGTGCCAGTAGTCCGAGGACAGGGAAGGTTAATCAGCCCCAGCATTTT.

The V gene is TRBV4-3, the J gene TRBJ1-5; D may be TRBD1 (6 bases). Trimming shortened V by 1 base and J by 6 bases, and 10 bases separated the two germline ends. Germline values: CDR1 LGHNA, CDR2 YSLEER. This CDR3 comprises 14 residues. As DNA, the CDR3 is TGCGCCAGCAGCCAAGCACCAGGGGTTCAGCCCCAGCATTTT. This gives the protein CASSQAPGVQPQHF.

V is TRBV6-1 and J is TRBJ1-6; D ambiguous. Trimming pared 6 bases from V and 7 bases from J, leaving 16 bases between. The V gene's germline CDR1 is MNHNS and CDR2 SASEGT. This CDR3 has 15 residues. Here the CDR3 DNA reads TGTGCCAGCAGCGGAGCGAGGGTTGGCAATTCACCCCTCCACTTT. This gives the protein CASSGARVGNSPLHF.

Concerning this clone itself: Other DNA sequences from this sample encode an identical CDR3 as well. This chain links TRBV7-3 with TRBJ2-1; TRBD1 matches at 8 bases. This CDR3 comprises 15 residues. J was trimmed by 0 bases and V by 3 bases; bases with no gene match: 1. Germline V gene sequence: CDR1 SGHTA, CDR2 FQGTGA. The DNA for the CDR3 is TGTGCCAGCAGCTTGGACAGGGACTCCTACAATGAGCAGTTCTTC. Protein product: CASSLDRDSYNEQFF.

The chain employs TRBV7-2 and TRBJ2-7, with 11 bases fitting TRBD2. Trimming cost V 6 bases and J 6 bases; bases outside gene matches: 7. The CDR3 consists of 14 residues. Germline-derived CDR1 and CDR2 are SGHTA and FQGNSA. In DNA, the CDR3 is TGTGCCAGCAGTGAAACTAGCGGGAGCTCCGAGCAGTACTTC. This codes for CASSETSGSSEQYF. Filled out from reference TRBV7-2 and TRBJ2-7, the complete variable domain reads GAGVSQSPSNKVTEKGKDVELRCDPISGHTALYWYRQSLGQGLEFLIYFQGNSAPDKSGLPSDRFSAERTGGSVSTLTIQRTQQEDSAVYLCASSETSGSSEQYFGPGTRLTVT.